This TCR beta chain originates from a study of T cell changes during pregnancy in multiple sclerosis. This table comes from immunoSEQ multiplex PCR, and its TCRdb copy is limited to in-frame clones, with some not included. The table includes roughly 120,000 clones, roughly 92% detected once. This clone was seen only once. The CDR3 is 17 residues long. V lost 0 bases and J lost 4; bases outside the gene matches: 8. Germline V gene data show CDR1 as MNHEY and CDR2 as SMNVEV (reference sequence). The rearrangement links TRBV27 to TRBJ2-7; the match to TRBD2 covers 11 bases. The receptor was derived from a female donor with multiple sclerosis, enrolled in a pregnancy study. This specimen consisted of peripheral blood, obtained before pregnancy. In DNA form, the CDR3 reads TGTGCCAGCAGTTTATCGGGGCTAGCGGGAGGTTCGTACGAGCAGTACTTC. This sequence encodes CASSLSGLAGGSYEQYF.